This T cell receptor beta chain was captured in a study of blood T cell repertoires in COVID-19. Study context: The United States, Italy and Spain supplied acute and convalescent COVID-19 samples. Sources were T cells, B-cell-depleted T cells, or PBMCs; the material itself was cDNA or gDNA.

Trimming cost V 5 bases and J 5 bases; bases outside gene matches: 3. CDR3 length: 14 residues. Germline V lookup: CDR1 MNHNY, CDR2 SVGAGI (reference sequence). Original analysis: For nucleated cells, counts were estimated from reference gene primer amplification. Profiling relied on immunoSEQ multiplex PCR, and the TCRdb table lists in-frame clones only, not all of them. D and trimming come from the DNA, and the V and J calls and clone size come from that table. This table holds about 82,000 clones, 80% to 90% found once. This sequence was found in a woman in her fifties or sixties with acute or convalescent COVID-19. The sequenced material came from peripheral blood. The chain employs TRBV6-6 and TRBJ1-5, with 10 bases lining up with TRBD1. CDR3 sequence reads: CASSIDRGHQPQHF. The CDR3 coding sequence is TGTGCCAGCAGTATCGACAGGGGGCATCAGCCCCAGCATTTT.